Included here is one TCR beta chain sequence, with context. In its sample, this clonotype was seen once. Its recognized antigen is unknown. A read error is possible here, since a much larger clone lies one base away. This record belongs to a study of identical twins (dated by TCRdb to 2015 to 2016). Regarding the research as a whole: TCR alpha and beta repertoires from monozygotic twins, unrelated adults of various ages and cord blood were deep-sequenced to test whether fetal clonotypes persist. To rule out contamination, the twin experiments were replicated at different times with different library preparation protocols.

Libraries came from 5' RACE. Data came from an Illumina HiSeq 2000. A universal primer binding site was introduced by template switching, and a unique molecular identifier was present in the final cDNA, enabling accurate counting of TCR cDNA molecules. Specific primers in the conserved constant-segment region were used to synthesize first-strand cDNA for TCR alpha and beta chains. Each cDNA library was double barcoded, with a SMART-Mk sample barcode plus Illumina barcodes, to control for contamination. Two successive PCR steps introduced TruSeq adapter sequences along with Illumina sample barcodes. Sequencing of the TCR alpha and beta cDNA libraries was done on the Illumina HiSeq platform using custom primers. Per the original workflow: MiGEC processed the raw reads to extract unique molecular identifiers, while MiXCR was used to determine the CDR3 positions. For each individual, recombination models were inferred using an EM algorithm with the repgenHMM and IGoR tools. The tcR package in R was used for shared clonotype analysis, with sharing normalized by the product of cloneset sizes. To study raw recombination without the effects of thymic and clonal selection, out-of-frame nonproductive sequences were analyzed. TCRdb passed the public sequencing reads through fastp at Q25 and MiXCR, retaining productive beta sequences. Under each unique CDR3 protein, matching rows form one entry showing the most common genes and DNA. TCRdb's processing, not the authors', yielded these V and J calls. This sample holds 1.5 million to 2 million distinct CDR3 sequences; around 33% were observed only once. The top ten clonotypes cover roughly 0.3% of the sample.

General findings and caveats noted by the study authors: Out-of-frame TCR alpha sharing in monozygotic twins was systematically underestimated by recombination models, whereas sharing between unrelated individuals was in agreement with the recombination models. Invariant T cells such as MAIT and iNKT could partly confound zero-insertion analyses, though diverse VJ usage argued against this for most clonotypes. In beta out-of-frame sequences, excess twin sharing was weaker, because having fewer shared sequences lowered the signal-to-noise ratio. Abundant cord blood beta clonotypes had fewer insertions, young adult naive repertoires showed a similar but weaker trend, and memory repertoires showed no such trend. Compared with coincidental sharing between unrelated individuals, out-of-frame TCR alpha sequences shared between twins had an excess of sequences with low generation probability. Because the same donors could not be followed over many years, conclusions were based on cross-sectional statistical analysis.

Only healthy Caucasian donors were included. Inclusive of the bounding cysteine and phenylalanine, the CDR3 is 14 residues long. Only the CDR3 part of the read is kept: 42 bases, read in frame from the first base. The sample comprised cord blood. This TCR was recovered from a newborn girl in good health. The V and J genes are TRBV12-3 or TRBV12-4 and TRBJ2-4; 8 junctional bases match TRBD2. CDR3 loop: CASSPIAGIGEQSF. The DNA reads TGTGCCAGCAGTCCGATAGCGGGAATAGGCGAGCAGTCCTTC.